This is a list of T cell receptor beta chains from one sample in a study of blood T cell repertoires in COVID-19. Profiling relied on immunoSEQ multiplex PCR, and the TCRdb table lists in-frame clones only, not all of them. Of fewer than 300,000 clones in the sample, 70% to 90% were seen once. The sample consisted of PBMCs or T cells enriched from blood (not recorded which). The receptor source for this set is a woman aged 25 to 45 who had recovered from COVID-19. The CDR3 runs from the conserved cysteine through the conserved F or W.

V | CDR3
TRBV18 | CASSNGGSLNGDEQYF
TRBV21-1 | CASSLRRPPGQGYGYTF
TRBV7-9 | CASSLAGGAVAGELFF
TRBV6-5 | CASSRGQGNEQYF
TRBV27 | CASSPHRSGTRAYEQYF
TRBV29-1 | CSVFGTGVTETQYF
TRBV19 | CASSSSGLGQETQYF
TRBV30 | CAATPGGRYTEAFF
TRBV19 | CASSPQGDEPQHF
TRBV19 | CASSITGTSGTKNIQYF
TRBV4-2 | CASSHLDGGSGGNEQYF
TRBV9 | CASSPRVGAAGNTIYF
TRBV18 | CASSPNVQGANTEAFF
TRBV4-1 | CASSQETGQMTGELFF
TRBV28 | CASSFGGSYGYTF
TRBV15 | CATSVLANEQFF
TRBV10-3 | CAISEPVRGTEAFF